These T cell receptor beta chains were read from a single sample in a study of T cells in Graves' hyperthyroidism and ophthalmopathy. TCRdb passed the multiplex PCR reads through MiXCR, listing each CDR3 protein once. The top ten clones hold roughly 13% of a sample with hundreds of thousands of distinct CDR3 sequences, roughly 14% of them seen once. Sequencing input: blood. These receptors were collected from a man aged 18 to 30 with Graves' ophthalmopathy. Both conserved end residues are part of each CDR3. The D gene is left open where the match is weak. The listing skips clone size in some rows; elsewhere it reads once, few, many or a size class.

clone_size	j_call	v_call	d_call	cdr3_nt	cdr3_aa
many	TRBJ2-3	TRBV5-1	TRBD2	TGCGCCAGCAGCTCCTGGACTAGCGGGGATGCAGATACGCAGTATTTT	CASSSWTSGDADTQYF
many	TRBJ2-2	TRBV5-1	.	TGCGCCAGCAGCCCATTTGGCGGGGAGCTGTTTTTT	CASSPFGGELFF
.	TRBJ2-7	TRBV4-1	TRBD2	TGCGCCAGCAGCCAGGGCGGTGCGGGAGGAATCTCCTACGAGCAGTACTTC	CASSQGGAGGISYEQYF
many	TRBJ1-1	TRBV6-1	.	TGTGCCAGCGGTCCTGGGGCGGACACTGAAGCTTTCTTT	CASGPGADTEAFF
many	TRBJ1-1	TRBV20-1	.	TGCAGTGCTGCACGGGACGCCCTGAACACTGAAGCTTTCTTT	CSAARDALNTEAFF
.	TRBJ2-5	TRBV5-4	.	TGTGCCAGCAGCCTGGACTCATATCAAGAGACCCAGTACTTC	CASSLDSYQETQYF
many	TRBJ2-7	TRBV28	.	TGTGCCAGCAGTGGCCCGGTGACGGGTTCTTACGAGCAGTACTTC	CASSGPVTGSYEQYF
many	TRBJ2-7	TRBV11-2	TRBD1	TGTGCCAGCAGAAGAGGAAGGGACAGGGAACACGAGCAGTACTTC	CASRRGRDREHEQYF
few	TRBJ2-7	TRBV4-1	.	TGCGCCAGCAGCCACCGGGACGACTACGAGCAGTACTTC	CASSHRDDYEQYF
many	TRBJ2-5	TRBV12-3/TRBV12-4	TRBD2	TGTGCCAGCGCGGGAGGGCCGTTAGAGACCCAGTACTTC	CASAGGPLETQYF
few	TRBJ2-7	TRBV4-2	TRBD2	TGTGCCAGCAGCCAGGGGGCTAGCGGGAGTTCGAGCTACGAGCAGTACTTC	CASSQGASGSSSYEQYF
many	TRBJ2-1	TRBV24-1	.	TGTGCCACCACGGCAGGGGTTGAGCAGTTCTTC	CATTAGVEQFF
few	TRBJ2-7	TRBV5-1	TRBD2	TGCGCCAGCAGCTTGGGGACTAGTCCCATGAGCGAGCAGTCCTTC	CASSLGTSPMSEQSF
many	TRBJ2-5	TRBV5-6	.	TGTGCCAGCAGCTATCGGGTCCTACAACCCTTCCAAGAGACCCAGTACTTC	CASSYRVLQPFQETQYF
.	TRBJ2-7	TRBV24-1	TRBD1	TGTGCCACCAGTGATTTGCGACAGGGCTACGAGCAGTACTTC	CATSDLRQGYEQYF
.	TRBJ2-2	TRBV24-1	.	TGTGCCACCAGCTCCACAGCCCGAGGGGTTCACGGGGAGCTGTTTTTT	CATSSTARGVHGELFF
many	TRBJ2-5	TRBV2	.	TGTGCCAGCAGGAGGGGCCTGCAAGAGACCCAGTACTTC	CASRRGLQETQYF
many	TRBJ2-5	TRBV18	.	TGTGCCAGCGCCGGTGGGTCGCAGCAAGAGACCCAGTACTTC	CASAGGSQQETQYF
many	TRBJ2-1	TRBV29-1	.	TGCAGCGTTGAGGCCGGATACAATGAGCAGTTCTTC	CSVEAGYNEQFF
many	TRBJ2-1	TRBV6-5	.	TGTGCCAGCAGTTACCGGGGGTCGGGTCTCAACTGGGATGAGCAGTTCTTC	CASSYRGSGLNWDEQFF
.	TRBJ2-4	TRBV30	.	TGTGCCTGGAGTTCCGGACTTCTACGAGCCAAAAACATTCAGTACTTC	CAWSSGLLRAKNIQYF